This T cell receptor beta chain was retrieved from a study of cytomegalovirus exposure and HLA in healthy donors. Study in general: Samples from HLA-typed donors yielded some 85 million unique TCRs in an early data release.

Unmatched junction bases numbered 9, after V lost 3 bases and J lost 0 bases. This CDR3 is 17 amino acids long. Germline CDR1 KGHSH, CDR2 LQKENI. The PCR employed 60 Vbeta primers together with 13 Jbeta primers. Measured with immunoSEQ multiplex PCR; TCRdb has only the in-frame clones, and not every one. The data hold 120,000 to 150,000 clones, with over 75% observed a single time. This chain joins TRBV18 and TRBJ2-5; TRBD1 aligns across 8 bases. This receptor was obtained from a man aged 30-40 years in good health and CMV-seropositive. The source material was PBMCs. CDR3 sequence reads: CASSPRTGNAYQETQYF. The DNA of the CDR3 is TGTGCCAGCTCACCCAGGACAGGGAATGCGTACCAAGAGACCCAGTACTTC. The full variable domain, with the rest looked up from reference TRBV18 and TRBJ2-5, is NAGVMQNPRHLVRRRGQEARLRCSPMKGHSHVYWYRQLPEEGLKFMVYLQKENIIDESGMPKERFSAEFPKEGPSILRIQQVVRGDSAAYFCASSPRTGNAYQETQYFGPGTRLLVL.